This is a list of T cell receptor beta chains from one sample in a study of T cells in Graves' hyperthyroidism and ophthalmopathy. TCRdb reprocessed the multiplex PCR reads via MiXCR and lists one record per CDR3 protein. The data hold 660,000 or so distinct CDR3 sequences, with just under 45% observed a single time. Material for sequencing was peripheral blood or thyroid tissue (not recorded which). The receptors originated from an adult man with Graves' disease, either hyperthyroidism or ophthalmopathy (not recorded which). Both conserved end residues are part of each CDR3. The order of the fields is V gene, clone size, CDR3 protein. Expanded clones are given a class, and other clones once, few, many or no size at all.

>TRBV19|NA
CASSRLPGQETQYF
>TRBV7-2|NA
CASRLTGQYGYTF
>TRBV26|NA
CASSSPYGSETQYF
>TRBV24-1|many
CATSDSGRSNQPQHF
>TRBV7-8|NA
CASSLTLDFYEQYF
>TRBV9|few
CASSRLLAGSYGYTF
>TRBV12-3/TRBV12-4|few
CASRTGSGGTEAFF
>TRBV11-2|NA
CASSQATLAGGIRYF
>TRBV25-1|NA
CASSRTGGQVGEQYF
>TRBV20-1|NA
CSATGQNYGYTF
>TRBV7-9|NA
CASSLDVRGRDQPQHF
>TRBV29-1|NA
CSVREAGTGYTEAFF
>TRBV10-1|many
CASSDGVKEKLFF
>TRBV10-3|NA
CASGTASGNTIYF
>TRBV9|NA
CASSGTSRTETQYF
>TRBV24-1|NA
CATSDPRDYEQYF
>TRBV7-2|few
CASSQDRLAGRETQYF
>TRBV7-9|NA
CASSSHRRANRGNSYEQYF
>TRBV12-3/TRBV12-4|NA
CASSFTGREAFF
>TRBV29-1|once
CSVDPGSSEQYF
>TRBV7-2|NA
CASNPPRQNSPLHF
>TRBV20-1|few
CSAREVLSSYEQYF
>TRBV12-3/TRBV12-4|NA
CANTPGPGSNQPQHF
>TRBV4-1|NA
CASSPTDRAHYGYTF
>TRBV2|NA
CASSFGGGGSYEQYF
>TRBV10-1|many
CASSESIVMVPSF
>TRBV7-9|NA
CASSVEAFQDGYTF
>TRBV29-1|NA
CSVDTPGGARRASHGYTF
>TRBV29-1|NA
CSAQTGQREKLFF
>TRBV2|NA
CASSLRQGVYEQYF
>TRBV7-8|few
CASSQDGGPGVSTLHF
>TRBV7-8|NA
CASSLGGTGRNSPLHF
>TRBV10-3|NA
CAISEGFLGNTIYF
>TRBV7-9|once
CASSEGRAYEQYF